These T cell receptor beta chains were read from a single sample in a study of blood T cell repertoires in COVID-19. Here immunoSEQ multiplex PCR was the method, and the copy in TCRdb shows in-frame clones only, minus some. The table includes a few hundred thousand clones, roughly four fifths detected once. The sequenced material came from PBMCs or T cells enriched from blood (not recorded which). These receptors originate from a man aged 50 to 59 who had recovered from COVID-19. Both conserved end residues are part of each CDR3. Fields, in order: D gene, clone size, J gene, V gene, CDR3 DNA, CDR3 protein. D genes are given only for firm matches. The listing skips clone size in some rows; elsewhere it reads once, few, many or a size class.

d_call: .
clone_size: once
j_call: TRBJ2-3
v_call: TRBV5-4
cdr3_nt: TGTGCCAGCAGCGGCGGCTTGGTAGATACGCAGTATTTT
cdr3_aa: CASSGGLVDTQYF

d_call: .
clone_size: .
j_call: TRBJ2-3
v_call: TRBV5-6
cdr3_nt: TGTGCCAGCAGCTTGGGACTAGGGACAGATACGCAGTATTTT
cdr3_aa: CASSLGLGTDTQYF

d_call: .
clone_size: few
j_call: TRBJ1-6
v_call: TRBV27
cdr3_nt: TGTGCCAGCAGTTTAAAAATAGTCGGTTCACCCCTCCACTTT
cdr3_aa: CASSLKIVGSPLHF

d_call: .
clone_size: .
j_call: TRBJ1-1
v_call: TRBV12-3/TRBV12-4
cdr3_nt: TGTGCCAGCAGTTTCGGAGTTACTGAAGCTTTCTTT
cdr3_aa: CASSFGVTEAFF

d_call: .
clone_size: .
j_call: TRBJ2-7
v_call: TRBV27
cdr3_nt: TGTGCCAGCAGTTCTCCCGGGACAAGGAAGTACTTC
cdr3_aa: CASSSPGTRKYF

d_call: TRBD1
clone_size: few
j_call: TRBJ1-1
v_call: TRBV19
cdr3_nt: TGTGCCAGTCGGGACAGGGGGACAGGGCCCTTTATGAACACTGAAGCTTTCTTT
cdr3_aa: CASRDRGTGPFMNTEAFF

d_call: TRBD1
clone_size: .
j_call: TRBJ1-2
v_call: TRBV6-1
cdr3_nt: TGTGCCAGCAGTGAAACCCCGGGACAGCCCAACTATGGCTACACCTTC
cdr3_aa: CASSETPGQPNYGYTF

d_call: .
clone_size: .
j_call: TRBJ1-1
v_call: TRBV3-1/TRBV3-2
cdr3_nt: TGTGCCAGCAGCCAAGATGGCAGGAACACTGAAGCTTTCTTT
cdr3_aa: CASSQDGRNTEAFF

d_call: .
clone_size: .
j_call: TRBJ1-3
v_call: TRBV9
cdr3_nt: TGTGCCAGCAGCGTAGGGGGGGGATCTGGAAACACCATATATTTT
cdr3_aa: CASSVGGGSGNTIYF

d_call: .
clone_size: .
j_call: TRBJ2-3
v_call: TRBV7-2
cdr3_nt: TGTGCCAGCAGCTCGTTTAGCACAGATACGCAGTATTTT
cdr3_aa: CASSSFSTDTQYF

d_call: TRBD1
clone_size: .
j_call: TRBJ2-7
v_call: TRBV28
cdr3_nt: TGTGCCAGCGGACCCGGGACAGGGGGATACGAGCAGTACTTC
cdr3_aa: CASGPGTGGYEQYF

d_call: .
clone_size: .
j_call: TRBJ1-1
v_call: TRBV4-2
cdr3_nt: TGTGCCAGCAGCCAACAGAATATGAACACTGAAGCTTTCTTT
cdr3_aa: CASSQQNMNTEAFF

d_call: .
clone_size: few
j_call: TRBJ2-1
v_call: TRBV24-1
cdr3_nt: TGTGCCACCAGCGTAGGAGGTGGGGCCTACAATGAGCAGTTCTTC
cdr3_aa: CATSVGGGAYNEQFF

d_call: .
clone_size: .
j_call: TRBJ2-1
v_call: TRBV9
cdr3_nt: TGTGCCAGCAGCTCATCGGACTACTACAATGAGCAGTTCTTC
cdr3_aa: CASSSSDYYNEQFF

d_call: TRBD1
clone_size: .
j_call: TRBJ2-5
v_call: TRBV5-1
cdr3_nt: TGCGCCAGCAGCAAGGACAGGGGCGGACAGACCCAGTACTTC
cdr3_aa: CASSKDRGGQTQYF

d_call: .
clone_size: .
j_call: TRBJ2-3
v_call: TRBV11-2
cdr3_nt: TGTGCCAGCAGCCCAAGGTACAGGTCGGGTCCCACAGATACGCAGTATTTT
cdr3_aa: CASSPRYRSGPTDTQYF

d_call: TRBD2
clone_size: .
j_call: TRBJ2-2
v_call: TRBV7-9
cdr3_nt: TGTGCCAGCAGCCATACTAGCGCGAACACCGGGGAGCTGTTTTTT
cdr3_aa: CASSHTSANTGELFF

d_call: .
clone_size: .
j_call: TRBJ1-5
v_call: TRBV18
cdr3_nt: TGTGCCAGCTCACCTGTCGGGGATCAGCCCCAGCATTTT
cdr3_aa: CASSPVGDQPQHF

d_call: TRBD1
clone_size: .
j_call: TRBJ1-1
v_call: TRBV5-1
cdr3_nt: TGCGCCAGCAGCCTCGGGACAGGGGTCACTGAAGCTTTCTTT
cdr3_aa: CASSLGTGVTEAFF

d_call: TRBD1
clone_size: .
j_call: TRBJ1-6
v_call: TRBV5-1
cdr3_nt: TGCGCCAGCAGCTTGGTTTGGGACAGGGATATACAATCACCCCTCCACTTT
cdr3_aa: CASSLVWDRDIQSPLHF

d_call: .
clone_size: .
j_call: TRBJ2-2
v_call: TRBV27
cdr3_nt: TGTGCCAGCAGTCCTTTTTACACCGGGGAGCTGTTTTTT
cdr3_aa: CASSPFYTGELFF

d_call: .
clone_size: .
j_call: TRBJ2-5
v_call: TRBV5-1
cdr3_nt: TGCGCCAGCAGCTGGGGGAGGGGGTACCAAGAGACCCAGTACTTC
cdr3_aa: CASSWGRGYQETQYF

d_call: .
clone_size: .
j_call: TRBJ1-6
v_call: TRBV19
cdr3_nt: TGTGCCAGTAGTATCGACGGGACAACCCTGAGCTCCTATAATTCACCCCTCCACTTT
cdr3_aa: CASSIDGTTLSSYNSPLHF

d_call: .
clone_size: .
j_call: TRBJ2-1
v_call: TRBV6-5
cdr3_nt: TGTGCCAGCCAACCTCAGGGGGGAGATAACAATGAGCAGTTCTTC
cdr3_aa: CASQPQGGDNNEQFF

d_call: TRBD2
clone_size: few
j_call: TRBJ2-7
v_call: TRBV4-2
cdr3_nt: TGTGCCAGCAGCCAAGCCACGGCGGGAGGGAACTACGAGCAGTACTTC
cdr3_aa: CASSQATAGGNYEQYF

d_call: TRBD1
clone_size: .
j_call: TRBJ2-1
v_call: TRBV19
cdr3_nt: TGTGCCAGTAGTATTTCGGGACAGCACAATGAGCAGTTCTTC
cdr3_aa: CASSISGQHNEQFF

d_call: TRBD2
clone_size: .
j_call: TRBJ2-5
v_call: TRBV7-2
cdr3_nt: TGTGCCAGCAGCCAACCCCCTAGCGGGCTTATTACCCAGTACTTC
cdr3_aa: CASSQPPSGLITQYF

d_call: .
clone_size: .
j_call: TRBJ1-2
v_call: TRBV12-3/TRBV12-4
cdr3_nt: TGTGCCAGCAGCGATCCGAACAGGGTTGGCTACACCTTC
cdr3_aa: CASSDPNRVGYTF

d_call: TRBD1
clone_size: .
j_call: TRBJ2-7
v_call: TRBV19
cdr3_nt: TGTGCCAGTAGTATAGGGACAGGCCGACCTTACGAGCAGTACTTC
cdr3_aa: CASSIGTGRPYEQYF

d_call: .
clone_size: .
j_call: TRBJ1-5
v_call: TRBV19
cdr3_nt: TGTGCCTGGGAGGGGCTTTATCAGCCCCAGCATTTT
cdr3_aa: CAWEGLYQPQHF

d_call: .
clone_size: .
j_call: TRBJ2-5
v_call: TRBV14
cdr3_nt: TGTGCCAGCAGCCAACTTGGGGGCCGAGAGACCCAGTACTTC
cdr3_aa: CASSQLGGRETQYF

d_call: .
clone_size: .
j_call: TRBJ2-7
v_call: TRBV15
cdr3_nt: TGTGCCACCAGCAGCGATGGGCCTTTCTCGACCTACGAGCAGTACTTC
cdr3_aa: CATSSDGPFSTYEQYF

d_call: TRBD1
clone_size: .
j_call: TRBJ1-6
v_call: TRBV18
cdr3_nt: TGTGCCAGCTCACCACTGAGGGACAGGGCTTCACCCCTCCACTTT
cdr3_aa: CASSPLRDRASPLHF

d_call: .
clone_size: .
j_call: TRBJ1-4
v_call: TRBV27
cdr3_nt: TGTGCCAGCAGTTTATCTCCAGGGCTCCGGCCGTCAACTAATGAAAAACTGTTTTTT
cdr3_aa: CASSLSPGLRPSTNEKLFF

d_call: TRBD1
clone_size: few
j_call: TRBJ1-3
v_call: TRBV9
cdr3_nt: TGTGCCAGCAGCCTCCGGACAGGGCAGACGGGCTACTCTGGAAACACCATATATTTT
cdr3_aa: CASSLRTGQTGYSGNTIYF

d_call: TRBD1
clone_size: .
j_call: TRBJ1-5
v_call: TRBV11-2
cdr3_nt: TGTGCCAGCAGCCTCTGGACAGGGCGAGATCAGCCCCAGCATTTT
cdr3_aa: CASSLWTGRDQPQHF

d_call: TRBD2
clone_size: .
j_call: TRBJ2-7
v_call: TRBV3-1/TRBV3-2
cdr3_nt: TGTGCCAGCAGCCACGGGGCGGGGGTTCTCTCCTACGAGCAGTACTTC
cdr3_aa: CASSHGAGVLSYEQYF

d_call: .
clone_size: .
j_call: TRBJ2-5
v_call: TRBV9
cdr3_nt: TGTGCCAGCAGCGCGCACAGTGGGGCGGTGACCCAGTACTTC
cdr3_aa: CASSAHSGAVTQYF

d_call: .
clone_size: .
j_call: TRBJ1-2
v_call: TRBV27
cdr3_nt: TGTGCCAGCAGTCGATTTGACAGGCTGCTATTTGGTGGCTACACCTTC
cdr3_aa: CASSRFDRLLFGGYTF

d_call: .
clone_size: .
j_call: TRBJ2-5
v_call: TRBV7-3
cdr3_nt: TGTGCCAGCAGCCGTAGCGGACAAGAGACCCAGTACTTC
cdr3_aa: CASSRSGQETQYF

d_call: .
clone_size: .
j_call: TRBJ2-3
v_call: TRBV19
cdr3_nt: TGTGCCAGTAGTATAGGGAGCGGGAGCACAGATACGCAGTATTTT
cdr3_aa: CASSIGSGSTDTQYF

d_call: .
clone_size: .
j_call: TRBJ1-4
v_call: TRBV4-3
cdr3_nt: TGCGCCAGCAGCCAAGATTTGGGCAGTAGTAATGAAAAACTGTTTTTT
cdr3_aa: CASSQDLGSSNEKLFF

d_call: .
clone_size: .
j_call: TRBJ2-3
v_call: TRBV7-9
cdr3_nt: TGTGCCAGCAGCTTAGACACGGGTCGGGATACGCAGTATTTT
cdr3_aa: CASSLDTGRDTQYF